Shown below are 2 T cell receptor beta chains from a single sample sequenced in a study of CXCR3-negative and CXCR3-positive naive CD8 T cells (dated by TCRdb to the late 2010s). TCRdb shows the sequencer as NextSeq 550. The Human TCR Profiling Kit (MiLaboratory) was used to prepare UMI-labeled 5' RACE TRB cDNA libraries. TCRdb reprocessed the reads and assigns one entry to each CDR3 protein sequence, leaving out DNA. The sample table on file contains roughly 8,200 distinct CDR3 sequences. 2% to 2.5% of the sample is held by the ten biggest clonotypes. The sample consisted of naive CXCR3- CD8+ T cells from blood. This specimen's cell subset or site label, per the study, means: CD45RO-CCR7+CD27+CD95- naive CD8+ T cells lacking CXCR3 (TNR3-). The origin of the receptors is a human donor in good health. Some clones in this sample may be carry-over from other donors' samples.

This clonotype is classed as medium-sized by frequency. The chain links TRBV7-2 to TRBJ2-5. The germline gives CDR1 SGHTA, CDR2 FQGNSA. The CDR3 has 14 amino acids. The CDR3 loop reads CASSLFPVQETQYF.

This clonotype is medium-sized by frequency. The CDR3 is CASSSLHGGDTEAFF. The genes are TRBV4-1 and TRBJ1-1; the D call of TRBD1 rests on TCRdb alone, since no DNA is present to check it. This CDR3 contains 15 residues. From germline, CDR1 is MGHRA and CDR2 YSYEKL.